This T cell receptor beta chain came from a study of vaccination effects on CD4 cells after COVID-19 (dated by TCRdb to 2021 to 2024). General notes on the study: Each participant got two doses of an mRNA SARS-CoV-2 vaccine, either BNT162b2 or mRNA-1273. The Oncomine TCR Beta short-read assay on an Illumina iSeq 100 was used to sequence cultures from other donors in the study. The full study included approximately nine COVID-19 convalescent patients and a few SARS-CoV-2-naive healthy vaccine recipients. SARS-CoV-2 spike-specific CD4+ TCR repertoires from before and after mRNA vaccination were compared in COVID-19 convalescent patients and in infection-naive vaccine recipients. What the work shows at the level of the full study, not this receptor alone: In healthy vaccine recipients, vaccine-induced clones were almost all SARS-CoV-2 mono-reactive, with only 1 of 255 cross-reactive with common cold coronaviruses. The study was limited by a small number of convalescent patients and lacked early post-infection timepoints. Marked clonal contraction was observed in both infection-induced and vaccine-induced clones at late post-vaccination timepoints, consistent with waning T cell responses.

The library was made by the immunoSEQ multiplex PCR assay. DNA from the cultured, isolated CD4+ T cells was subjected to TCR beta CDR3 sequencing. The authors processed their data as follows. Non-productive TCR sequences were discarded, and reads were trimmed to the CDR3 region, with only CDR3s of 7 or more amino acids retained. Antigen-specific clonotypes were identified using the MANAFEST web app by comparison of expansion in peptide wells against reference cultures. To be called positive, a clone needed expansion at FDR<0.05 compared with the reference and with all other wells, an odds ratio greater than 5, and a frequency greater than 0.1% in two replicate wells. A clonotype was defined as cross-reactive if the clonotype was significantly expanded both in SARS-CoV-2 spike wells and in at least one common cold coronavirus spike condition. Using the stringdist R package, CDR3 similarity was measured by Levenshtein distance, and unrooted trees were constructed with ape in R 3.6.1. The immuneACCESS repertoire file appears here via TCRdb, limited to in-frame rearrangements. These files lack a portion of the clones; in checked studies, under half of the deficit traces to unresolved V genes, and the cause of the others is not known. The V and J calls and clone size are taken from that table; D and trimming were inferred from the DNA. The sample data list 74,000 or so clones, and about four fifths of these were observed just once. The top ten clones comprise 10% to 15% of the sample.

The ViraFEST assay stimulated PBMC with viral peptide pools and then used TCR sequencing to identify antigen-specific CD4+ T cell clonotypes by expansion. After approximately 11 days of culture, CD4+ T cells were isolated with the EasySep CD4+ T cell isolation kit. The absence of prior SARS-CoV-2 infection in healthy vaccine recipients was confirmed by negative nucleocapsid antibodies before and after vaccination. About 2.2 million PBMC per well were cultured in IMDM with roughly 5% human AB serum, 8 to 10 IU/ml IL-2 and gentamicin, plus 10 ug/ml peptides. Half of the culture medium was replaced with fresh IL-2-containing medium on days 3 and 7. Unless otherwise noted, each peptide stimulation condition was cultured in triplicate wells. Using Ficoll-Paque Plus gradient centrifugation, PBMC were separated from whole blood and then either used fresh or cryopreserved at -140C. The overlapping peptide pools covered the spike proteins of SARS-CoV-2 as well as those of the common cold coronaviruses HCoV-NL63, HCoV-OC43 and HCoV-229E. The QIAamp micro DNA kit was used to extract genomic DNA from the cultured CD4+ T cells.

Worth noting for this clone: Its antigen is unknown. No base quality values were provided; no much bigger clone lies one nucleotide off.

From cysteine to phenylalanine, the CDR3 is 14 amino acids long. CDR3 DNA is the only sequence kept; it has 42 bases, read in frame from the first base. V sheds 0 bases and J sheds 2 bases, leaving 7 bases between their ends. From a lookup of the germline V gene (reference sequence), CDR1 and CDR2 are LNHDA and SQIVND. This sequence was found in a human donor who received a COVID-19 vaccine. This receptor chain uses TRBV19 and TRBJ1-2, with the D gene too uncertain to name. The sample in question was CD4+ T cells from PBMCs cultured with SARS-CoV-2 spike peptides, obtained before COVID-19 vaccination. The meaning of the sample's cell subset or site label: SARS-CoV-2 spike overlapping peptide pool stimulation. The sequenced DNA: TGTGCCAGTAGTATAGATTCGAGCAACTATGGCTACACCTTC. The resulting protein is CASSIDSSNYGYTF. Beyond the CDR3, the reference TRBV19 and TRBJ1-2 genes provide the residues; the full variable domain reads: DGGITQSPKYLFRKEGQNVTLSCEQNLNHDAMYWYRQDPGQGLRLIYYSQIVNDFQKGDIAEGYSVSREKKESFPLTVTSAQKNPTAFYLCASSIDSSNYGYTFGSGTRLTVV.